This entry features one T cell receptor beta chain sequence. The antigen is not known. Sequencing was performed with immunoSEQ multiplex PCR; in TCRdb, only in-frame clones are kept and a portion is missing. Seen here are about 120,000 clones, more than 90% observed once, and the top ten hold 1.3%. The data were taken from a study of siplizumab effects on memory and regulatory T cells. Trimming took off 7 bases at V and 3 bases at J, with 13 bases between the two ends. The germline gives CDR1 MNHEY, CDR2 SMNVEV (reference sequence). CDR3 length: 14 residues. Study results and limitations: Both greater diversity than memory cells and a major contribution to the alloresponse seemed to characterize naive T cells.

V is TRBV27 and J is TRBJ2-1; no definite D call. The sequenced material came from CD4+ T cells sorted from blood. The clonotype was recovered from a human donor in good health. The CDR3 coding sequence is TGTGCCAGCACCCCTGGGGATTTCTACAATGAGCAGTTCTTC. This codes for CASTPGDFYNEQFF.